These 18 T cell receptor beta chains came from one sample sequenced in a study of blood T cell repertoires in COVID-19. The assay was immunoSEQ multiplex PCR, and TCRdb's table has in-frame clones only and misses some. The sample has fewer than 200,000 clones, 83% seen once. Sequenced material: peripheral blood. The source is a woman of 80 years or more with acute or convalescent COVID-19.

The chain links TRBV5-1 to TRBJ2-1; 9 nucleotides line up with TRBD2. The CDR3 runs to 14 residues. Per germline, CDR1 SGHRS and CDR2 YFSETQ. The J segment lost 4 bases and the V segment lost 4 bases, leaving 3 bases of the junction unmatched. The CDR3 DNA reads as TGCGCCAGCAGCCGGACTAGCGAGTACAATGAGCAGTTCTTC. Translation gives CASSRTSEYNEQFF.

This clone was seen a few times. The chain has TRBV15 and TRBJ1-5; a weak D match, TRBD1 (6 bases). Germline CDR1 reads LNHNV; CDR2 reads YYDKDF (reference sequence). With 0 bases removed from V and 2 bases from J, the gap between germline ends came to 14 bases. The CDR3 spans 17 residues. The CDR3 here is CATSRDATGVGNQPQHF. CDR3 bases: TGTGCCACCAGCAGAGACGCGACAGGCGTGGGCAATCAGCCCCAGCATTTT.

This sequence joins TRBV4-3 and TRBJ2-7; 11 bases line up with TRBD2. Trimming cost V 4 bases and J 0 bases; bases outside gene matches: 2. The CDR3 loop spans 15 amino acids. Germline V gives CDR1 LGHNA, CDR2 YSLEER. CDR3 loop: CASSLGTSGSYEQYF. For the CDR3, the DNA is TGCGCCAGCAGCCTAGGGACTAGCGGCTCCTACGAGCAGTACTTC.

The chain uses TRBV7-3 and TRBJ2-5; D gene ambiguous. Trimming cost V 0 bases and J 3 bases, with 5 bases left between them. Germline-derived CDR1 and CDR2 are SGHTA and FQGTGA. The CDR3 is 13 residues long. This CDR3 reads CASSLTREETQYF. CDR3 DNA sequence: TGTGCCAGCAGCTTAACGAGAGAAGAGACCCAGTACTTC.

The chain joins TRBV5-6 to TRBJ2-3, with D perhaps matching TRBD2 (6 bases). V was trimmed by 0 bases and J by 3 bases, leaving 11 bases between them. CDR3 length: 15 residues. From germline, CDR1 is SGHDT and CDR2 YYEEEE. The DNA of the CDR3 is TGTGCCAGCAGCTTGGCACTAGCTTCGACAGATACGCAGTATTTT. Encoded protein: CASSLALASTDTQYF. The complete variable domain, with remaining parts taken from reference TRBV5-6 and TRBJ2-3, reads DAGVTQSPTHLIKTRGQQVTLRCSPKSGHDTVSWYQQALGQGPQFIFQYYEEEERQRGNFPDRFSGHQFPNYSSELNVNALLLGDSALYLCASSLALASTDTQYFGPGTRLTVL.

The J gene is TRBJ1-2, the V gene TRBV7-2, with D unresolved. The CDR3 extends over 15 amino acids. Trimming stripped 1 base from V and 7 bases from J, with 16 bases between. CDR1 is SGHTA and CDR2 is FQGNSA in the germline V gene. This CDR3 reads CASSLEGRPEAGYTF. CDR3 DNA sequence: TGTGCCAGCAGCTTAGAAGGCAGACCTGAGGCTGGCTACACCTTC.

The CDR3 reads CAILAGPSTDTQYF. CDR3 sequence (DNA): TGTGCCATATTAGCGGGACCTAGCACAGATACGCAGTATTTT. The chain combines TRBV10-3 with TRBJ2-3; 8 bases line up with TRBD2. The V gene end was trimmed by 9 bases and the J gene end by 0 bases; junction bases not matched to a gene: 5. Germline CDR1 and CDR2: ENHRY and SYGVKD. CDR3 length: 14 amino acids.

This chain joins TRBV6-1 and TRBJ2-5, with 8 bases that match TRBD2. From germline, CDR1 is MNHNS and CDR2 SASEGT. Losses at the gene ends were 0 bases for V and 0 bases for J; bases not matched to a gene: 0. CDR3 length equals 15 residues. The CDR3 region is CASSEASGNQETQYF. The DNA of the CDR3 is TGTGCCAGCAGTGAAGCTAGCGGGAACCAAGAGACCCAGTACTTC.

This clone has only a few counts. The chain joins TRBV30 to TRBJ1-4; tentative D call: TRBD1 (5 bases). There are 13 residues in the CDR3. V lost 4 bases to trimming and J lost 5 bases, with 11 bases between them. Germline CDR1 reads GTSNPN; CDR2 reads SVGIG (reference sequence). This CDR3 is CAWTGGGNEKLFF. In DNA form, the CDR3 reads TGTGCCTGGACTGGGGGAGGGAATGAAAAACTGTTTTTT.

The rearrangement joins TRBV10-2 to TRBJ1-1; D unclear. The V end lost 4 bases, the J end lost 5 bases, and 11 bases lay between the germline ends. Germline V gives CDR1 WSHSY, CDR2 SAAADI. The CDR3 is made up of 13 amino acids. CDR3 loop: CASSVEVGTEAFF. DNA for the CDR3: TGCGCCAGCAGTGTCGAGGTCGGGACTGAAGCTTTCTTT.

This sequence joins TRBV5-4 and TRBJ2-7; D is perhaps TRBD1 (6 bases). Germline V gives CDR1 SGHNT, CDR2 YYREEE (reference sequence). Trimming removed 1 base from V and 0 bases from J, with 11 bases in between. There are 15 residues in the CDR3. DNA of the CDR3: TGTGCCAGCAGCTTGTTCCGGACAGACTCCTACGAGCAGTACTTC. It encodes CASSLFRTDSYEQYF.

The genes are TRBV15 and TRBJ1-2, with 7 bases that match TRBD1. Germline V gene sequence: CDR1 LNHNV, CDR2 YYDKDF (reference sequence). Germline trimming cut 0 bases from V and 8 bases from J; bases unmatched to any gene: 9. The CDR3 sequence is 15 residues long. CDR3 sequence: CATSRDLTGVGGYTF. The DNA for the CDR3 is TGTGCCACCAGCAGAGATCTTACAGGGGTGGGCGGCTACACCTTC.

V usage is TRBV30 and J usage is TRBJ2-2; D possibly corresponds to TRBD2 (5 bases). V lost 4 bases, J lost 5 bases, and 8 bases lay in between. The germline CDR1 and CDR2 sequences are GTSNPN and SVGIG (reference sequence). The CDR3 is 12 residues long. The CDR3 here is CAWNSATGELFF. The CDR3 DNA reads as TGTGCCTGGAATAGCGCGACCGGGGAGCTGTTTTTT.

For the CDR3, the DNA is TGTGCCAGCAGTGAAGGGGACAGGATCACCGGGGAGCTGTTTTTT. Amino acid sequence: CASSEGDRITGELFF. The chain links TRBV6-1 to TRBJ2-2; 8 bases are a match to TRBD1. With 1 base clipped from V and 4 bases from J, the junction kept 2 bases outside the gene matches. This CDR3 is 15 amino acids long. Germline CDR1 MNHNS, CDR2 SASEGT.

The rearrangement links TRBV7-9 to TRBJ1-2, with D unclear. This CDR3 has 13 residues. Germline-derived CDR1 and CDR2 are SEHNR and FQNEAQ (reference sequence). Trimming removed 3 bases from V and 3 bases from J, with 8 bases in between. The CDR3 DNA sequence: TGTGCCAGCAGCTTTACAGCCTACTATGGCTACACCTTC. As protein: CASSFTAYYGYTF.

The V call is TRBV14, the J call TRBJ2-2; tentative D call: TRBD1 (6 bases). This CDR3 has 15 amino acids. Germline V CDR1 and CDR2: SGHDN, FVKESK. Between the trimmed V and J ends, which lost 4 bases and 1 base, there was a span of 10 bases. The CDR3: CASSRTAVNTGELFF. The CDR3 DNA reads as TGTGCCAGCAGCCGGACAGCAGTGAACACCGGGGAGCTGTTTTTT.

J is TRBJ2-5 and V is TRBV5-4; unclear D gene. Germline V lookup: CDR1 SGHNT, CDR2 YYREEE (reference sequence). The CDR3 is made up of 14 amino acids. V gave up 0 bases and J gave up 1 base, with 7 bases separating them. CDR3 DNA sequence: TGTGCCAGCAGCTTGGGAGGAGCCCAAGAGACCCAGTACTTC. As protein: CASSLGGAQETQYF.

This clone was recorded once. The CDR3 here is CASSSSGNTEAFF. The DNA for the CDR3 is TGTGCCAGCAGCAGCTCAGGGAACACTGAAGCTTTCTTT. J is TRBJ1-1 and V is TRBV6-5; D is unresolved. The CDR3 spans 13 residues. Trimming took 6 bases from V and 1 from J, leaving 9 bases between them. Germline CDR1 MNHEY, CDR2 SVGAGI.